The next 18 T cell receptor beta chains were all read from a single sample in a study of CXCR3-negative and CXCR3-positive naive CD8 T cells. The method, 5' RACE with UMI labels, was used to prepare the TRB cDNA libraries. TCRdb re-analyzed the 5' RACE reads; it lists each CDR3 protein once, without DNA. The sample holds over 55,000 distinct CDR3 sequences. The sequenced material came from memory CD8+ T cells from blood. These receptors were obtained from a human donor in good health. Some clones in this sample may be carry-over from other donors' samples.

The chain's CDR3 is CSARDPLGGPNQETQYF. V and J are TRBV20-1 and TRBJ2-5; the TRBD1 assignment by TCRdb is unverifiable without DNA. CDR3 size: 17 residues. CDR1 and CDR2 from the germline V gene are DFQATT and SNEGSKA (reference sequence).

This rearrangement joins TRBV28 to TRBJ2-2; TCRdb designates TRBD1, a call that cannot be tested without DNA. Germline assignment: CDR1 MDHEN and CDR2 SYDVKM. The CDR3 spans 16 residues. The CDR3 sequence is CASYPTGGSGTGELFF.

The chain has TRBV27 and TRBJ1-1. The CDR3 contains 13 residues. Germline CDR1 and CDR2: MNHEY and SMNVEV (reference sequence). The CDR3 sequence: CASSVTGIAEAFF.

CDR3 loop: CASSLTPGPRATFF. This rearrangement joins TRBV11-2 to TRBJ1-1; without DNA, the TCRdb call of TRBD1 cannot be checked. Looked up from germline, CDR1 is SGHAT and CDR2 is FQNNGV. The CDR3 loop spans 14 amino acids.

CDR3 protein: CAISGGETGAYGYTF. The V and J genes are TRBV10-3 and TRBJ1-2; the D call from TCRdb, TRBD1, cannot be confirmed without DNA. Looked up from germline, CDR1 is ENHRY and CDR2 is SYGVKD. CDR3 size: 15 residues.

The V gene is TRBV7-2, the J gene TRBJ2-6. Germline CDR1 reads SGHTA; CDR2 reads FQGNSA. CDR3 size: 15 residues. The CDR3 sequence is CASSLDGSGANVLTF.

The J gene is TRBJ1-1, the V gene TRBV20-1. The CDR3 has 11 amino acids. Germline assignment: CDR1 DFQATT and CDR2 SNEGSKA (reference sequence). This CDR3 reads CSALLITEAFF.

The chain combines TRBV4-1 with TRBJ1-1; the D gene TCRdb calls, TRBD1, cannot be checked with no DNA. Germline CDR1 is MGHRA and CDR2 is YSYEKL. CDR3 length: 15 residues. CDR3 residues: CASSQEDRDDTEAFF.

The CDR3 sequence is CASSIDRSGYTF. V and J are TRBV19 and TRBJ1-2. Germline-derived CDR1 and CDR2 are LNHDA and SQIVND (reference sequence). There are 12 residues in the CDR3.

This chain joins TRBV29-1 and TRBJ2-1; TCRdb picks TRBD2, but there is no DNA to check that call. Per germline, CDR1 SQVTM and CDR2 ANQGSEA. There are 17 residues in the CDR3. Here the CDR3 reads CSATSAGDSGAYNEQFF.

This chain connects TRBV5-5 to TRBJ2-5. The CDR3 is made up of 13 amino acids. The V gene's germline CDR1 is SGHKS and CDR2 YYEKEE (reference sequence). The CDR3 reads CASSLRLWETQYF.

The chain has TRBV20-1 and TRBJ2-2; lacking DNA, the TRBD2 call made by TCRdb goes unchecked. Germline assignment: CDR1 DFQATT and CDR2 SNEGSKA (reference sequence). The CDR3 runs 13 residues. The CDR3 reads CSAPRGYTGELFF.

The rearrangement uses TRBV6-5 and TRBJ2-2; TCRdb gives TRBD1 as the D gene, but with no DNA this cannot be confirmed. Per the germline V gene, CDR1 is MNHEY and CDR2 is SVGAGI. This CDR3 comprises 14 residues. The CDR3 protein is CASSYLRGPGELFF.

The chain carries TRBV25-1 and TRBJ2-5. Germline V gene data show CDR1 as MGHDK and CDR2 as SYGVNS. CDR3 size: 14 residues. This CDR3 reads CASSGRTRQETQYF.

The chain employs TRBV29-1 and TRBJ1-1; TCRdb proposes TRBD1, but this gene call is untestable without DNA. Germline V gene sequence: CDR1 SQVTM, CDR2 ANQGSEA. This CDR3 is built from 13 residues. The CDR3 is CSVGQGYDTEAFF.

The chain carries TRBV5-1 and TRBJ2-5; the D gene TCRdb calls, TRBD1, cannot be checked with no DNA. This CDR3 is built from 13 residues. Germline V gene sequence: CDR1 SGHRS, CDR2 YFSETQ. CDR3 in amino acids: CASSFWGRETQYF. Full variable domain (remainder filled in from reference TRBV5-1 and TRBJ2-5): KAGVTQTPRYLIKTRGQQVTLSCSPISGHRSVSWYQQTPGQGLQFLFEYFSETQRNKGNFPGRFSGRQFSNSRSEMNVSTLELGDSALYLCASSFWGRETQYFGPGTRLLVL.

This chain links TRBV29-1 with TRBJ1-2; absent DNA, TCRdb's TRBD1 call cannot be checked. The CDR3 runs 14 residues. Germline V gene data show CDR1 as SQVTM and CDR2 as ANQGSEA. CDR3 sequence reads: CSVDMPGRSYGYTF.

The rearrangement links TRBV10-2 to TRBJ2-7; without DNA, the TCRdb call of TRBD2 cannot be checked. The germline V gene has CDR1 WSHSY and CDR2 SAAADI. This CDR3 is built from 13 residues. The CDR3: CASSGPGGYEQYF.